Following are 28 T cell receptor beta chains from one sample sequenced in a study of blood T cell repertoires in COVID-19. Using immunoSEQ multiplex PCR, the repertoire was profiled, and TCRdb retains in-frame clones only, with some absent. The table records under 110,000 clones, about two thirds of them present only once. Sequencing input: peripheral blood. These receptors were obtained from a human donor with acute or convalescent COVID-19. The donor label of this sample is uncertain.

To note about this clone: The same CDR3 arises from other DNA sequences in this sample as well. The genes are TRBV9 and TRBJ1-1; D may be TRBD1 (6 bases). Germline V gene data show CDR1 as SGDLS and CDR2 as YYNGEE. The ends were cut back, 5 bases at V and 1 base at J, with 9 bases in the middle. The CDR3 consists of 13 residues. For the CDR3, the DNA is TGTGCCAGCAGTCTACAGGGGAACACTGAAGCTTTCTTT. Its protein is CASSLQGNTEAFF.

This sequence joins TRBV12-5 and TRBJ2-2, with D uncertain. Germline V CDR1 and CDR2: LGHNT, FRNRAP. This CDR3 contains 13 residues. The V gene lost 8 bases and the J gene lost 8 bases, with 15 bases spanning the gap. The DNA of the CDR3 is TGTGCTAGTACTATCCCAACGCGGGGGGAGCTGTTTTTT. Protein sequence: CASTIPTRGELFF.

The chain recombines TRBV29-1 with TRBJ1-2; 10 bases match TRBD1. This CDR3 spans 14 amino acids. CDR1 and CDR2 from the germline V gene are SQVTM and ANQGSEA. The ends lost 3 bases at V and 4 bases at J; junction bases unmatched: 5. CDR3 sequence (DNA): TGCAGCGTTGAGTCGACAGGGGGCTCCTATGGCTACACCTTC. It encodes CSVESTGGSYGYTF.

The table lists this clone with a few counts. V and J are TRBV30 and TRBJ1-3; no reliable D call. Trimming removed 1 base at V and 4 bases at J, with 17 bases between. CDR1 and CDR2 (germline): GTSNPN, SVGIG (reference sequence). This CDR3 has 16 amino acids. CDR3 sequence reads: CAWSAGLPGSGNTIYF. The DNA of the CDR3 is TGTGCCTGGAGTGCTGGACTCCCGGGGAGCGGAAACACCATATATTTT. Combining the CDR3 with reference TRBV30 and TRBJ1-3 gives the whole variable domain SQTIHQWPATLVQPVGSPLSLECTVEGTSNPNLYWYRQAAGRGLQLLFYSVGIGQISSEVPQNLSASRPQDRQFILSSKKLLLSDSGFYLCAWSAGLPGSGNTIYFGEGSWLTVV.

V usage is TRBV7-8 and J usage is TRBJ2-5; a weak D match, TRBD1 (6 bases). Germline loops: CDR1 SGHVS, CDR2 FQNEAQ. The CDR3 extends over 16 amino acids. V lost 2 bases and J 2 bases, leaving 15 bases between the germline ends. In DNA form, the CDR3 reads TGTGCCAGCAGCTTAAGGTCGGGACAAACTCAAGAGACCCAGTACTTC. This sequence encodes CASSLRSGQTQETQYF.

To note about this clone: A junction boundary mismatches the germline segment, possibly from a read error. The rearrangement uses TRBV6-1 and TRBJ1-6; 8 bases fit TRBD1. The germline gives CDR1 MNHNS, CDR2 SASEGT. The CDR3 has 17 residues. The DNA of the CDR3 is TGTGCCAGCAGAGAAGTATGGGGGACAGGTAACAATTCACCCCTCCACTTT. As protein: CASREVWGTGNNSPLHF.

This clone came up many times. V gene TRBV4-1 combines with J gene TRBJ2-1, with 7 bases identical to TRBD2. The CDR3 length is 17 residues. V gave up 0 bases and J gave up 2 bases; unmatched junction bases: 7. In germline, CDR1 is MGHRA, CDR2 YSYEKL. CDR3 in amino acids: CASSQDVASGTYNEQFF. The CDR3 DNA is TGCGCCAGCAGCCAAGATGTCGCTAGCGGAACCTACAATGAGCAGTTCTTC.

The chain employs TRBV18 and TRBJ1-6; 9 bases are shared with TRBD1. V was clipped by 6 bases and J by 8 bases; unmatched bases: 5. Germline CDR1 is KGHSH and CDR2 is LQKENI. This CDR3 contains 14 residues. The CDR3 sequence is CASSLDRGYSPLHF. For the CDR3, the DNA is TGTGCCAGCTCGCTCGACAGGGGGTATTCACCCCTCCACTTT.

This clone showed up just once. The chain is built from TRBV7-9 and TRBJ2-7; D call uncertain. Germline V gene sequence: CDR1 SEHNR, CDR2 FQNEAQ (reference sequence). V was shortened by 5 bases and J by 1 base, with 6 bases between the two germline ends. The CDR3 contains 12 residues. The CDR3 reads CASSPLSYEQYF. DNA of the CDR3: TGTGCCAGCAGCCCCCTGTCCTACGAGCAGTACTTC.

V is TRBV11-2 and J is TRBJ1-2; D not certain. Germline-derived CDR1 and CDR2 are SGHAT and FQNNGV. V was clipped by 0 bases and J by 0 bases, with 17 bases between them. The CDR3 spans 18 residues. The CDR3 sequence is CASSLDWAEARTNYGYTF. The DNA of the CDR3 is TGTGCCAGCAGCTTAGATTGGGCGGAGGCCCGCACTAACTATGGCTACACCTTC.

The DNA of the CDR3 is TGTGCCAGCAGTACCCTGTACAGGGATACTAACTATGGCTACACCTTC. It encodes CASSTLYRDTNYGYTF. The chain employs TRBV3-1 (or the pseudogene TRBV3-2) and TRBJ1-2, with a tentative D call TRBD1 (6 bases). This CDR3 is built from 16 residues. Germline loops: CDR1 LGHDT, CDR2 YNNKEL (reference sequence). V lost 6 bases to trimming and J lost 0 bases, with 17 bases between them.

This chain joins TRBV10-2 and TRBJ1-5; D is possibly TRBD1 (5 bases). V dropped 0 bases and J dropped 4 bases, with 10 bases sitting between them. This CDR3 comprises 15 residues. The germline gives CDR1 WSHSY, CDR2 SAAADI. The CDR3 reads CASSESGAGNQPQHF. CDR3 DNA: TGCGCCAGCAGTGAGTCAGGGGCGGGGAATCAGCCCCAGCATTTT.

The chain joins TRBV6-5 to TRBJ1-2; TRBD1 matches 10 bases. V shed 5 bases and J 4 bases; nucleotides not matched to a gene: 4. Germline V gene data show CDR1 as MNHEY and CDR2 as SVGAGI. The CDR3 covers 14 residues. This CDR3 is CASSQRTGGYGYTF. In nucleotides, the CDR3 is TGTGCCAGCAGTCAAAGGACAGGGGGCTATGGCTACACCTTC.

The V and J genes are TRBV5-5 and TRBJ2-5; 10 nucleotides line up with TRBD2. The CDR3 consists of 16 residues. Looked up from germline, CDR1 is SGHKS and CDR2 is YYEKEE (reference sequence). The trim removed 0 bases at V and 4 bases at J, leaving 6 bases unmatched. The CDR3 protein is CASSLVSGGFGETQYF. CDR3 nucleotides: TGTGCCAGCAGCTTGGTTAGCGGGGGGTTTGGAGAGACCCAGTACTTC. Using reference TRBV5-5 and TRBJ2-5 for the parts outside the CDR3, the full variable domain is DAGVTQSPTHLIKTRGQQVTLRCSPISGHKSVSWYQQVLGQGPQFIFQYYEKEERGRGNFPDRFSARQFPNYSSELNVNALLLGDSALYLCASSLVSGGFGETQYFGPGTRLLVL.

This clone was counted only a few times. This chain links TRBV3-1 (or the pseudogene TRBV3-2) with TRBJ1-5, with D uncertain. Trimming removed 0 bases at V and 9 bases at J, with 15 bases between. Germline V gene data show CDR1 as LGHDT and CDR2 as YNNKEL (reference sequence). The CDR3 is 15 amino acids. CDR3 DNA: TGTGCCAGCAGCCAAGATTGGGCACCAGTCCGGCCCCAGCATTTT. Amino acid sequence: CASSQDWAPVRPQHF.

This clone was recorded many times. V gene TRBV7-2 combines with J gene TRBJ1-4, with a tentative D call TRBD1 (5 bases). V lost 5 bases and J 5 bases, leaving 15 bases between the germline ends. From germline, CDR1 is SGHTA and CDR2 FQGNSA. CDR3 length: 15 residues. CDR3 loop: CASSTYSRQNEKLFF. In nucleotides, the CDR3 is TGTGCCAGCAGCACCTACTCGAGACAGAATGAAAAACTGTTTTTT.

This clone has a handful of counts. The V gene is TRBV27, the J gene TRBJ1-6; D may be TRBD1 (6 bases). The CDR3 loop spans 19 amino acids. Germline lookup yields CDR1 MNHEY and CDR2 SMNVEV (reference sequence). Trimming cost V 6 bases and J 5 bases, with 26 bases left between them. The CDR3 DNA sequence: TGTGCCAGCAGACCCGACAGGCTCGCGCCTTGGAGCGATAATTCACCCCTCCACTTT. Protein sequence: CASRPDRLAPWSDNSPLHF.

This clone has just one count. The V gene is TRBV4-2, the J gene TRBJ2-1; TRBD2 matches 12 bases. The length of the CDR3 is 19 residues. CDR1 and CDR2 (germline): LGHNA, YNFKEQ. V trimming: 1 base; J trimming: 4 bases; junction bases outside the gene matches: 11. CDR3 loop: CASSQVPSGGGSTYNEQFF. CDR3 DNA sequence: TGTGCCAGCAGCCAAGTCCCTAGCGGGGGGGGAAGTACTTACAATGAGCAGTTCTTC.

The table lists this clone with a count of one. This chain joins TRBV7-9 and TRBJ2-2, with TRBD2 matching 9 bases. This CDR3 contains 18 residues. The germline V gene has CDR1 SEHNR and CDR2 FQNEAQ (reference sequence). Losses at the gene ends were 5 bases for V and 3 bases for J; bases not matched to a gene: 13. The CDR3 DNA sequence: TGTGCCAGCAGCCTTTGGGGAGCGGGGGGTCTCTACACCGGGGAGCTGTTTTTT. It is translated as CASSLWGAGGLYTGELFF.

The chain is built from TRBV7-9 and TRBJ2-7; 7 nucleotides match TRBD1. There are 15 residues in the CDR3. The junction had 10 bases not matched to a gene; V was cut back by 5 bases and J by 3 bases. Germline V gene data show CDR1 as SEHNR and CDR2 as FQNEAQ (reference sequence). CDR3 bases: TGTGCCAGCAGCCAAGGACAGGCTACCTACTACGAGCAGTACTTC. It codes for CASSQGQATYYEQYF.

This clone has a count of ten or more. As DNA, the CDR3 is TGTGCCAGCACTATAGACTCCGGCTCCTACAATGAGCAGTTCTTC. This gives the protein CASTIDSGSYNEQFF. The gene calls are TRBV6-6 and TRBJ2-1; no definite D call. Looked up from germline, CDR1 is MNHNY and CDR2 is SVGAGI (reference sequence). This CDR3 has 15 amino acids. Trimming took off 7 bases at V and 0 bases at J, with 13 bases between the two ends.

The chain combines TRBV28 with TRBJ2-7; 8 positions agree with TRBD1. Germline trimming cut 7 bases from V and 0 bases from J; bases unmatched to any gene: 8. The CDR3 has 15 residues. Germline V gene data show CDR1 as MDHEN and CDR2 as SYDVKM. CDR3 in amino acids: CASNSRDRFSYEQYF. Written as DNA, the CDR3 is TGTGCCAGCAACAGCCGGGACAGGTTCTCCTACGAGCAGTACTTC. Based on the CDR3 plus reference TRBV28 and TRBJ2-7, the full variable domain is DVKVTQSSRYLVKRTGEKVFLECVQDMDHENMFWYRQDPGLGLRLIYFSYDVKMKEKGDIPEGYSVSREKKERFSLILESASTNQTSMYLCASNSRDRFSYEQYFGPGTRLTVT.

The CDR3 reads CASSQISGGKETQYF. In DNA, the CDR3 is TGTGCCAGCAGCCAAATTAGCGGAGGGAAGGAGACCCAGTACTTC. V and J are TRBV3-1 (or the pseudogene TRBV3-2) and TRBJ2-5; perhaps TRBD2 as D (6 bases). With 2 bases removed from V and 5 bases from J, the gap between germline ends came to 15 bases. Germline V gene sequence: CDR1 LGHDT, CDR2 YNNKEL (reference sequence). CDR3 length equals 15 residues.

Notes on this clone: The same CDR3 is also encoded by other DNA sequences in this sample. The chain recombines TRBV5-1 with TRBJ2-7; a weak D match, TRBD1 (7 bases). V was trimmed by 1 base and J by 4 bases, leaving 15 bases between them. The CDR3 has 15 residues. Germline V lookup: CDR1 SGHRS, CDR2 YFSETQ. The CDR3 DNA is TGCGCCAGCAGCTTGCGGGCAGGGGGGCGGTACGAGCAGTACTTC. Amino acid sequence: CASSLRAGGRYEQYF.

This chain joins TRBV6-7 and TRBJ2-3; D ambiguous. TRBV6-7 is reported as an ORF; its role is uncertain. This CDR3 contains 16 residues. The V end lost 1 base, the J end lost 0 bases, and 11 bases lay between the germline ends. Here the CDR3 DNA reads TGTGCCAGCAGTTACTTAGTCCCCGCCAGCACAGATACGCAGTATTTT. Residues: CASSYLVPASTDTQYF.

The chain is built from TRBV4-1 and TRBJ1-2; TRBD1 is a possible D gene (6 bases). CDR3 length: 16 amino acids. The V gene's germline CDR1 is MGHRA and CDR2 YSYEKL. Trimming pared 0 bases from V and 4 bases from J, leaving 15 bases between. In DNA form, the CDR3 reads TGCGCCAGCAGCCAAGATACTGACAGGTGGGGCTATGGCTACACCTTC. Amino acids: CASSQDTDRWGYGYTF.

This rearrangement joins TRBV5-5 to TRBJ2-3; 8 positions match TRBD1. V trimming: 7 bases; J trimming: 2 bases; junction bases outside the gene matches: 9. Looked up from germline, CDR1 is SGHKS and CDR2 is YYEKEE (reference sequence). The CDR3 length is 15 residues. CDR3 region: CASGWDRFYTDTQYF. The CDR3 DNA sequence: TGTGCCAGCGGGTGGGACAGGTTTTACACAGATACGCAGTATTTT.

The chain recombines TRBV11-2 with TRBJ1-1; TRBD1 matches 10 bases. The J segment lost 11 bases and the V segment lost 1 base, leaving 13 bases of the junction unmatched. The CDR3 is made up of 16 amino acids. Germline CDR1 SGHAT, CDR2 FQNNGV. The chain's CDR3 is CASSLGPGQGTYDAFF. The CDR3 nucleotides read TGTGCCAGCAGCTTAGGGCCGGGACAGGGGACTTACGACGCTTTCTTT.